Listed below are T cell receptor beta chains from one sample, sequenced in a study of blood T cell repertoires in COVID-19. Sequenced by immunoSEQ multiplex PCR; TCRdb stores in-frame clones only, minus some. The sample yields 70,000 or so clones, around 79% seen once. What was sequenced was peripheral blood. These receptors all come from a woman between 65 and 79 years old with acute or convalescent COVID-19. Each CDR3 is given with its conserved first and last residue. A D gene is named only where the DNA matches it firmly. A clone size is listed for some rows: how often the clone was seen (once, few, many), or a class if it is expanded.

.,TRBJ2-7,TRBD2,TRBV9,CASNTGGDPLDF,TGTGCCAGCAACACCGGGGGGGACCCCCTAGACTTC
few,TRBJ1-4,.,TRBV2,CASSEVGTQNEKLFF,TGTGCCAGCAGTGAAGTGGGGACACAGAATGAAAAACTGTTTTTT
.,TRBJ2-1,TRBD1,TRBV29-1,CSVEGGQGRNEQFF,TGCAGCGTTGAAGGTGGACAGGGACGCAATGAGCAGTTCTTC
.,TRBJ2-1,TRBD1,TRBV10-3,CATSGQGVNEQFF,TGTGCCACGTCGGGACAGGGCGTGAATGAGCAGTTCTTC
.,TRBJ2-1,.,TRBV7-8,CASSLPRREKPYNEQFF,TGTGCCAGCAGCTTACCGCGTCGGGAGAAACCCTACAATGAGCAGTTCTTC
.,TRBJ2-6,TRBD1,TRBV14,CASSRTGELSGANVLTF,TGTGCCAGCAGCAGGACAGGAGAACTCTCTGGGGCCAACGTCCTGACTTTC
.,TRBJ1-6,TRBD1,TRBV6-6,CASSPRGLDSPLHF,TGTGCCAGCAGTCCCAGGGGGTTGGATTCACCCCTCCACTTT
.,TRBJ2-7,.,TRBV5-1,CASSSKAVGEQYF,TGCGCCAGCAGCTCTAAAGCGGTCGGCGAGCAGTACTTC
.,TRBJ2-5,.,TRBV11-3,CASSLSTGRQETQYF,TGTGCCAGCAGCTTAAGCACAGGGCGTCAAGAGACCCAGTACTTC
.,TRBJ1-1,TRBD1,TRBV5-1,CASSSHRGTEAFF,TGCGCCAGCAGCTCCCACAGGGGCACTGAAGCTTTCTTT
.,TRBJ1-4,TRBD1,TRBV20-1,CSASDLGQGLEKLFF,TGCAGTGCTAGTGACTTGGGACAGGGCCTTGAAAAACTGTTTTTT
.,TRBJ2-7,TRBD2,TRBV29-1,CSVEVGLADYEQYF,TGCAGCGTTGAGGTGGGACTAGCGGATTACGAGCAGTACTTC
.,TRBJ2-2,.,TRBV7-2,CASSLDRRVNTGELFF,TGTGCCAGCAGCTTAGATCGACGGGTGAACACCGGGGAGCTGTTTTTT
few,TRBJ1-6,.,TRBV7-8,CASSLDSMGAGGHSPLHF,TGTGCCAGCAGCTTAGATTCGATGGGCGCGGGGGGCCATTCACCCCTCCACTTT
.,TRBJ1-4,TRBD1,TRBV7-6,CASSRTGGLNEKLFF,TGTGCCAGCAGCCGGACAGGGGGCCTTAATGAAAAACTGTTTTTT
.,TRBJ1-2,TRBD1,TRBV9,CASSAGQGVPYGYTF,TGTGCCAGCAGCGCCGGACAGGGGGTTCCATATGGCTACACCTTC
once,TRBJ1-4,TRBD1,TRBV15,CATSRSREGGREKLFF,TGTGCCACCAGCAGATCCCGGGAAGGGGGCAGGGAAAAACTGTTTTTT
.,TRBJ2-5,TRBD1,TRBV7-9,CASSFWDSRETQYF,TGTGCCAGCAGCTTCTGGGACAGTCGGGAGACCCAGTACTTC
.,TRBJ1-2,.,TRBV20-1,CSASRNRGKRGYTF,TGCAGTGCTAGTAGGAATCGGGGGAAAAGGGGCTACACCTTC
.,TRBJ2-7,TRBD2,TRBV5-1,CASSGRAGAYEQYF,TGCGCCAGCAGCGGCAGGGCGGGGGCCTACGAGCAGTACTTC
.,TRBJ2-3,TRBD2,TRBV5-8,CASSAGTTSTDTQYF,TGTGCCAGCAGCGCCGGGACTACTAGCACAGATACGCAGTATTTT
once,TRBJ1-2,TRBD1,TRBV19,CASSILGQGNYGYTF,TGTGCCAGTAGTATTCTGGGACAGGGTAACTATGGCTACACCTTC
once,TRBJ2-7,.,TRBV6-5,CASSYPGNEQYF,TGTGCCAGCAGTTACCCAGGGAACGAGCAGTACTTC